Presented here are 9 T cell receptor beta chains from one specimen sequenced in a study of T cell responses to AZD1222 COVID-19 vaccine. The method was immunoSEQ multiplex PCR; TCRdb's version includes in-frame clones alone and lacks a portion of them. The repertoire holds under 200,000 clones, about nine tenths seen once, with roughly 5% in the top ten. Here the sequenced sample was peripheral blood, taken on day 0 of AZD1222 vaccination. Receptors originate from an adult in good health.

The rearrangement uses TRBV29-1 and TRBJ2-1; 9 nucleotides line up with TRBD1. CDR3 length: 15 residues. Germline CDR1 reads SQVTM; CDR2 reads ANQGSEA. V trimming: 3 bases; J trimming: 9 bases; junction bases outside the gene matches: 12. CDR3 nucleotide sequence: TGCAGCGTTGATAGTACGGGGACAGGGTTTGTTGAGCAGTTCTTC. Translating gives CSVDSTGTGFVEQFF.

The chain links TRBV7-6 to TRBJ2-7, with TRBD1 matching over 8 bases. The CDR3 length is 15 residues. CDR1 SGHVS and CDR2 FNYEAQ come from the germline V gene. Losses at the gene ends were 1 base for V and 5 bases for J; bases not matched to a gene: 7. The CDR3 DNA follows: TGTGCCAGCAGCTTAGATGGACAGGGTACCAACGAGCAGTACTTC. Translated, it gives CASSLDGQGTNEQYF.

As for this clone: The junction shows a germline mismatch at one end, possibly a read error. The chain employs TRBV13 and TRBJ2-1; 8 bases fit TRBD2. The CDR3 contains 16 residues. Per germline, CDR1 PRHDT and CDR2 FYEKMQ (reference sequence). CDR3 region: CASSLGLASSYNEQFF. In DNA form, the CDR3 reads TGTGCCAGCAGCCTAGGACTAGCAAGCTCCTACAATGAGCAGTTCTTC.

The chain links TRBV3-1 (or the pseudogene TRBV3-2) to TRBJ1-2; no clear D gene. CDR1 and CDR2 from the germline V gene are LGHDT and YNNKEL (reference sequence). Between the trimmed V and J ends, which lost 10 bases and 1 base, there was a span of 10 bases. This CDR3 has 12 residues. For the CDR3, the DNA is TGTGCCACGAAGACGGTTAACTATGGCTACACCTTC. Translation: CATKTVNYGYTF.

The chain is built from TRBV9 and TRBJ1-2; D remains unclear. Trimming removed 3 bases at V and 0 bases at J, with 9 bases between. CDR3 length equals 14 residues. Germline loops: CDR1 SGDLS, CDR2 YYNGEE. DNA for the CDR3: TGTGCCAGCAGCGCGGGGATTGCTAACTATGGCTACACCTTC. This translates into CASSAGIANYGYTF.

The gene calls are TRBV6-5 and TRBJ2-6; D is possibly TRBD2 (5 bases). CDR1 is MNHEY, CDR2 SVGAGI, per germline. The CDR3 totals 15 residues. Between the trimmed V and J ends, which lost 5 bases and 1 base, there was a span of 9 bases. This chain's CDR3 is CASSPGDSGANVLTF. CDR3 in DNA: TGTGCCAGCAGTCCCGGGGATTCTGGGGCCAACGTCCTGACTTTC.

This sequence joins TRBV6-5 and TRBJ1-3; perhaps TRBD1 as D (6 bases). Germline V gene data show CDR1 as MNHEY and CDR2 as SVGAGI. CDR3 length: 15 residues. The germline V and J ends were trimmed by 2 bases and 8 bases, with 16 bases remaining between them. CDR3 residues: CASSYGGQLGDTIYF. Here the CDR3 DNA reads TGTGCCAGCAGTTACGGTGGACAGCTTGGCGACACCATATATTTT.

The J gene is TRBJ1-6, the V gene TRBV4-3; weak D call: TRBD1 (6 bases). CDR3 size: 15 residues. In germline, CDR1 is LGHNA, CDR2 YSLEER. V lost 0 bases and J lost 8, with 11 bases in between. The CDR3 DNA is TGCGCCAGCAGCCAAGAGGGGGGGGCCTATTCACCCCTCCACTTT. Protein sequence: CASSQEGGAYSPLHF.

J is TRBJ2-5 and V is TRBV6-4; 7 bases match TRBD2. V lost 3 bases, J lost 2 bases, and 6 bases stayed unmatched. The CDR3 totals 15 residues. Germline V gives CDR1 MRHNA, CDR2 SNTAGT. CDR3 in DNA: TGTGCCAGCAGTGAGGGCGGGGGAAAACAAGAGACCCAGTACTTC. This sequence encodes CASSEGGGKQETQYF.